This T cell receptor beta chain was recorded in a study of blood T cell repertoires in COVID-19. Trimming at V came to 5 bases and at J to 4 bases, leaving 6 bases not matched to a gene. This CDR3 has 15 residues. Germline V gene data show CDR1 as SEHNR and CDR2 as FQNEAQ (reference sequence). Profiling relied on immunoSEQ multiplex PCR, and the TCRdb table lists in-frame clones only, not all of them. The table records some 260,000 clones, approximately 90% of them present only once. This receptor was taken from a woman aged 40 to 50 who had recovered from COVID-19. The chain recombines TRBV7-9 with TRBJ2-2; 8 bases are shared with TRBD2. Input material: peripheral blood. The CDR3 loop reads CASSLGGLGTGELFF. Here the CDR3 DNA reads TGTGCCAGCAGCCTGGGGGGACTAGGCACCGGGGAGCTGTTTTTT. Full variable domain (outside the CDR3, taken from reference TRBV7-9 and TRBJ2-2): DTGVSQNPRHKITKRGQNVTFRCDPISEHNRLYWYRQTLGQGPEFLTYFQNEAQLEKSRLLSDRFSAERPKGSFSTLEIQRTEQGDSAMYLCASSLGGLGTGELFFGEGSRLTVL.